What follows are 23 T cell receptor beta chains derived from one specimen sequenced in a study of blood T cell repertoires in COVID-19. Profiling relied on immunoSEQ multiplex PCR, and the TCRdb table lists in-frame clones only, not all of them. This table holds fewer than 350,000 clones, around 88% found once. The sequencing input was PBMCs or T cells enriched from blood (not recorded which). Source of these receptors: a middle-aged woman who had recovered from COVID-19.

The V and J genes are TRBV27 and TRBJ2-7; 9 nucleotides match TRBD1. V dropped 6 bases and J dropped 5; count of bases not matched to a gene: 5. The germline gives CDR1 MNHEY, CDR2 SMNVEV (reference sequence). The CDR3 length is 13 residues. The CDR3, as DNA: TGTGCCAGCAGGGGCACAGGGGGCCACGAGCAGTACTTC. Amino acid sequence: CASRGTGGHEQYF.

The gene calls are TRBV27 and TRBJ1-2, with a possible D match to TRBD1 (5 bases). Germline assignment: CDR1 MNHEY and CDR2 SMNVEV (reference sequence). There are 16 residues in the CDR3. Trimming removed 1 base at V and 4 bases at J, with 16 bases between. CDR3 DNA sequence: TGTGCCAGCAGTTTATGGGCAGGGTTCTCTTCCTATGGCTACACCTTC. Translated, it gives CASSLWAGFSSYGYTF.

In this sample, this clone turned up a few times. The chain links TRBV10-3 to TRBJ2-3, with 8 bases that match TRBD2. The J segment lost 4 bases and the V segment lost 6 bases, leaving 6 bases of the junction unmatched. The germline gives CDR1 ENHRY, CDR2 SYGVKD. The CDR3 contains 14 residues. The CDR3 protein is CAIRASGGSDTQYF. CDR3 DNA: TGTGCCATCAGAGCAAGCGGGGGATCAGATACGCAGTATTTT.

CDR3 DNA: TGTGCCAGCAGCTGGGGGACTAGCGGGAGCGAGGTAGATACGCAGTATTTT. This translates into CASSWGTSGSEVDTQYF. The chain couples TRBV11-2 to TRBJ2-3, with 14 bases fitting TRBD2. The CDR3 is 17 amino acids. The germline V gene encodes CDR1 SGHAT and CDR2 FQNNGV. J gave up 5 bases and V 4 bases, and 8 bases lay outside the gene matches.

V gene TRBV28 combines with J gene TRBJ2-7; 9 bases agree with TRBD2. V dropped 3 bases and J dropped 6; count of bases not matched to a gene: 9. The germline CDR1 and CDR2 sequences are MDHEN and SYDVKM. This CDR3 comprises 15 residues. This CDR3 is CASSFSGGRVGEQYF. CDR3 sequence (DNA): TGTGCCAGCAGTTTTTCCGGCGGGAGGGTGGGCGAGCAGTACTTC.

The CDR3 reads CASSLSGRTYNEQFF. The DNA of the CDR3 is TGTGCCAGCAGCTTGTCCGGTCGTACCTACAATGAGCAGTTCTTC. The V gene is TRBV5-8, the J gene TRBJ2-1; D gene unclear. Germline V CDR1 and CDR2: SGHTS, YDEGEE. The CDR3 sequence is 15 residues long. The V and J ends lost 1 base and 2 bases respectively, with 10 bases between them.

V usage is TRBV4-1 and J usage is TRBJ2-2, with D perhaps matching TRBD1 (6 bases). There are 15 residues in the CDR3. Trimming left V 4 bases short and J 0 bases short, with 9 bases between. Germline V gene sequence: CDR1 MGHRA, CDR2 YSYEKL. The CDR3 loop reads CASSPTGANTGELFF. CDR3 DNA: TGCGCCAGCAGCCCGACAGGCGCGAACACCGGGGAGCTGTTTTTT.

V usage is TRBV30 and J usage is TRBJ2-7; tentative D call: TRBD2 (6 bases). The CDR3 has 13 amino acids. V lost 5 bases, J lost 5 bases, and 16 bases lay in between. Germline CDR1 GTSNPN, CDR2 SVGIG (reference sequence). The CDR3 region is CAWHPGVSDEQYF. For the CDR3, the DNA is TGTGCCTGGCACCCGGGGGTATCGGACGAGCAGTACTTC.

The chain uses TRBV18 and TRBJ2-7, with D maybe TRBD1 (5 bases). V shed 3 bases and J shed 2 bases, with 14 bases lying between them. There are 15 residues in the CDR3. The germline V gene has CDR1 KGHSH and CDR2 LQKENI. This CDR3 is CASSPRGTRAYEQYF. CDR3 DNA: TGTGCCAGCTCACCTAGGGGAACAAGGGCCTACGAGCAGTACTTC.

The chain combines TRBV6-2 or TRBV6-3 with TRBJ2-5; 14 bases fit TRBD2. The CDR3 has 19 amino acids. With V trimmed by 5 bases and J by 2 bases, 13 bases remained unmatched. Germline loops: CDR1 MNHEY, CDR2 SVGEGT. The CDR3 region is CASSTEPGLAGVLQETQYF. The CDR3 DNA follows: TGTGCCAGCAGTACCGAACCGGGACTAGCGGGAGTTTTACAAGAGACCCAGTACTTC.

The chain couples TRBV28 to TRBJ2-7; 8 nucleotides align to TRBD2. The V segment lost 7 bases and the J segment 0 bases; nucleotides outside the gene matches: 8. Germline V CDR1 and CDR2: MDHEN, SYDVKM. This CDR3 spans 15 amino acids. CDR3 sequence: CASKPAGAGSYEQYF. The CDR3 DNA is TGTGCCAGCAAACCAGCGGGAGCAGGCTCCTACGAGCAGTACTTC. Together with reference TRBV28 and TRBJ2-7, the CDR3 gives the full variable domain: DVKVTQSSRYLVKRTGEKVFLECVQDMDHENMFWYRQDPGLGLRLIYFSYDVKMKEKGDIPEGYSVSREKKERFSLILESASTNQTSMYLCASKPAGAGSYEQYFGPGTRLTVT.

The rearrangement links TRBV18 to TRBJ2-1; D gene ambiguous. The CDR3 extends over 13 amino acids. V was trimmed by 3 bases and J by 5 bases, leaving 8 bases between them. Per germline, CDR1 KGHSH and CDR2 LQKENI. CDR3 in DNA: TGTGCCAGCTCACCCTTGGTAGACAATGAGCAGTTCTTC. Translating gives CASSPLVDNEQFF.

The genes are TRBV3-1 (or the pseudogene TRBV3-2) and TRBJ2-4; D gene unclear. CDR1 LGHDT and CDR2 YNNKEL come from the germline V gene (reference sequence). The V gene lost 0 bases and the J gene lost 6 bases, with 9 bases spanning the gap. This CDR3 is 14 amino acids long. The CDR3 sequence is CASSQEAELNIQYF. The CDR3 coding sequence is TGTGCCAGCAGCCAAGAGGCGGAGTTAAACATTCAGTACTTC.

The V gene is TRBV7-9, the J gene TRBJ2-7, with TRBD2 matching over 9 bases. CDR1 is SEHNR and CDR2 is FQNEAQ in the germline V gene (reference sequence). This CDR3 is built from 15 residues. Trimming removed 5 bases from V and 3 bases from J; junction bases left unmatched: 8. This CDR3 reads CASSISGRNSYEQYF. CDR3 nucleotide sequence: TGTGCCAGCAGCATAAGCGGGAGGAATAGCTACGAGCAGTACTTC.

V usage is TRBV6-1 and J usage is TRBJ2-1; D perhaps matches TRBD2 (6 bases). Looked up from germline, CDR1 is MNHNS and CDR2 is SASEGT. V lost 5 bases to trimming and J lost 10 bases, with 15 bases between them. The CDR3 runs to 13 residues. CDR3: CASSLGGLSEQFF. The CDR3 nucleotides are TGTGCCAGCAGTTTAGGAGGGTTATCCGAGCAGTTCTTC.

This chain joins TRBV25-1 and TRBJ1-2, with 8 nucleotides matching TRBD1. J was trimmed by 2 bases and V by 3 bases; bases with no gene match: 5. Per germline, CDR1 MGHDK and CDR2 SYGVNS. CDR3 size: 15 residues. DNA for the CDR3: TGTGCCAGCAGTGATTTAAACAGGGGGAACTATGGCTACACCTTC. Its protein product is CASSDLNRGNYGYTF.

This rearrangement joins TRBV7-2 to TRBJ2-5; 11 positions agree with TRBD2. CDR1 is SGHTA and CDR2 is FQGNSA in the germline V gene. V trimming: 5 bases; J trimming: 4 bases; junction bases outside the gene matches: 15. CDR3 size: 18 residues. The DNA of the CDR3 is TGTGCCAGCAGCCCCGCCCCGCTAGCGGGAGGAGGGGCAGAGACCCAGTACTTC. This codes for CASSPAPLAGGGAETQYF. Variable domain in full (rest from reference TRBV7-2 and TRBJ2-5): GAGVSQSPSNKVTEKGKDVELRCDPISGHTALYWYRQSLGQGLEFLIYFQGNSAPDKSGLPSDRFSAERTGGSVSTLTIQRTQQEDSAVYLCASSPAPLAGGGAETQYFGPGTRLLVL.

Here the CDR3 DNA reads TGCGCCAGCAGCCCCTCGACAGGGTCTAATGAAAAACTGTTTTTT. Its protein product is CASSPSTGSNEKLFF. The chain couples TRBV5-1 to TRBJ1-4; 7 bases align to TRBD1. Germline V lookup: CDR1 SGHRS, CDR2 YFSETQ. The CDR3 covers 15 residues. J lost 3 bases, V lost 4 bases, and 6 bases had no gene match.

The genes are TRBV19 and TRBJ1-4, with 9 bases that match TRBD1. The CDR3 is 17 amino acids. Per germline, CDR1 LNHDA and CDR2 SQIVND (reference sequence). Germline trimming cut 9 bases from V and 2 bases from J; bases unmatched to any gene: 13. The CDR3 loop is CASPPTGGLRTNEKLFF. DNA of the CDR3: TGTGCCAGCCCTCCGACAGGGGGGTTGCGGACTAATGAAAAACTGTTTTTT. The full variable domain, with the rest looked up from reference TRBV19 and TRBJ1-4, is DGGITQSPKYLFRKEGQNVTLSCEQNLNHDAMYWYRQDPGQGLRLIYYSQIVNDFQKGDIAEGYSVSREKKESFPLTVTSAQKNPTAFYLCASPPTGGLRTNEKLFFGSGTQLSVL.

DNA for the CDR3: TGTGCCAGCAGTCCGGACAGGGGACGCCGCTTGAACACTGAAGCTTTCTTT. The encoded protein is CASSPDRGRRLNTEAFF. The V gene is TRBV28, the J gene TRBJ1-1; TRBD1 matches at 9 bases. CDR1 MDHEN and CDR2 SYDVKM come from the germline V gene. J gave up 0 bases and V 5 bases, and 10 bases lay outside the gene matches. CDR3 length equals 17 residues.

This rearrangement joins TRBV20-1 to TRBJ2-1; 7 bases fit TRBD1. In germline, CDR1 is DFQATT, CDR2 SNEGSKA (reference sequence). The CDR3 runs to 15 residues. Trimming took 3 bases from V and 2 from J; bases not matched to a gene: 7. CDR3 region: CSASNRGVPYNEQFF. The CDR3 DNA sequence: TGCAGTGCTAGTAACAGGGGAGTACCCTACAATGAGCAGTTCTTC.

This clone was observed a few times. V is TRBV15 and J is TRBJ1-2; D call uncertain. The CDR3 is 14 amino acids. Germline V gene data show CDR1 as LNHNV and CDR2 as YYDKDF (reference sequence). Trimming stripped 0 bases from V and 5 bases from J, with 10 bases between. The CDR3 spells CATSRDVSSYGYTF. The CDR3, as DNA: TGTGCCACCAGCAGAGATGTGTCGTCTTATGGCTACACCTTC.

The chain carries TRBV3-1 (or the pseudogene TRBV3-2) and TRBJ1-3; TRBD1 is a possible D gene (5 bases). The V end was cut by 0 bases, the J end by 4 bases, with 13 bases between. The CDR3 has 16 residues. From germline, CDR1 is LGHDT and CDR2 YNNKEL (reference sequence). The CDR3 here is CASSQEGRVLGNTIYF. In nucleotides, the CDR3 is TGTGCCAGCAGCCAAGAAGGCAGGGTCTTAGGAAACACCATATATTTT.